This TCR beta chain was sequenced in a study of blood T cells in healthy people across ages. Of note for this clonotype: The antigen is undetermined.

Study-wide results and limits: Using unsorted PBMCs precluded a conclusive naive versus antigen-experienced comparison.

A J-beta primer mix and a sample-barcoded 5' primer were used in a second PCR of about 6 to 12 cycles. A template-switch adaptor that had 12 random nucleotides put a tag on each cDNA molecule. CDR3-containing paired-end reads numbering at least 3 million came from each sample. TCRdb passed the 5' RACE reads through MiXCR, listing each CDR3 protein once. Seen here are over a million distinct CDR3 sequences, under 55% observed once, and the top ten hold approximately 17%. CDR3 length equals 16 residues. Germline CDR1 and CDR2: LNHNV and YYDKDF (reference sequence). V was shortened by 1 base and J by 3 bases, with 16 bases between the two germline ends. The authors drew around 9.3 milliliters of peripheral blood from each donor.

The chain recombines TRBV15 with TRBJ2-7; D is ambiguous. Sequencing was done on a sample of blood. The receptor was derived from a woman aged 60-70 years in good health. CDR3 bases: TGTGCCACCAGCAGAGGGTCAGTCGCGAGAAGCTACGAGCAGTACTTC. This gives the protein CATSRGSVARSYEQYF.